A selection of T cell receptor beta chains follows, all from one sample in a study of beta chain features in type 1 diabetes. Produced via immunoSEQ multiplex PCR; TCRdb's table is partial and in-frame only. The data contain hundreds of thousands of clones, approximately 14% of them seen just once; the ten biggest clones take up 0.015% to 0.02%. Input material: naive CD4+ T cells from blood. These receptors originate from a man aged 25-45 years with type 1 diabetes. Both conserved end residues are part of each CDR3. D genes are given only for firm matches. Where a row states a size, it is once, few, many or the class of an expanded clone; other rows omit it.

j_gene	d_gene	v_gene	abundance	CDR3aa	CDR3nt
TRBJ2-3	.	TRBV6-5	few	CASSPQRGNTQYF	TGTGCCAGCAGTCCCCAGAGAGGGAATACGCAGTATTTT
TRBJ1-1	.	TRBV5-1	.	CATSAAGLLSYTEAFF	TGCGCCACCTCAGCGGCGGGACTACTCTCTTACACTGAAGCTTTCTTT
TRBJ1-1	.	TRBV19	few	CASSIVPGEAFF	TGTGCCAGTAGTATAGTTCCGGGGGAAGCTTTCTTT
TRBJ2-3	TRBD2	TRBV9	few	CASSATSSTPDTQYF	TGTGCCAGCAGCGCGACTAGCTCAACACCGGATACGCAGTATTTT
TRBJ2-1	TRBD2	TRBV19	few	CASINGRGAYNEQFF	TGTGCCAGTATCAATGGGAGGGGTGCCTACAATGAGCAGTTCTTC
TRBJ2-2	TRBD2	TRBV11-1	.	CASTWGLSNTGELFF	TGTGCCAGCACCTGGGGACTATCGAACACCGGGGAGCTGTTTTTT
TRBJ1-1	TRBD1	TRBV5-4	.	CASSTRDRASTEAFF	TGTGCCAGCAGCACACGCGACAGGGCGAGTACTGAAGCTTTCTTT
TRBJ1-2	TRBD1	TRBV9	.	CASSALRTGQGYTF	TGTGCCAGCAGCGCCCTGCGGACAGGGCAGGGCTACACCTTC
TRBJ2-3	.	TRBV15	.	CATSRDLGADTQYF	TGTGCCACCAGCAGAGATCTGGGAGCAGATACGCAGTATTTT
TRBJ2-6	.	TRBV7-3	.	CASSSTNLSASGANVLTF	TGTGCCAGCAGCTCCACTAATCTCTCCGCTTCTGGGGCCAACGTCCTGACTTTC
TRBJ2-1	TRBD2	TRBV7-9	.	CASSPRLAGDNEQFF	TGTGCCAGCAGCCCCAGACTAGCGGGGGACAATGAGCAGTTCTTC
TRBJ2-7	.	TRBV11-1	.	CASSRDSYEQYF	TGTGCCAGCAGCCGGGATTCCTACGAGCAGTACTTC
TRBJ2-5	TRBD2	TRBV5-1	.	CASSSGSGRRETQYF	TGCGCCAGCAGCTCCGGTAGCGGGAGAAGGGAGACCCAGTACTTC
TRBJ2-7	.	TRBV28	few	CASRRSGRPEQYF	TGTGCCAGCAGGAGATCGGGGAGGCCCGAGCAGTACTTC
TRBJ1-5	TRBD1	TRBV28	few	CASSLPDRVGQPQHF	TGTGCCAGCAGTTTACCGGACAGGGTCGGGCAGCCCCAGCATTTT
TRBJ2-3	TRBD2	TRBV28	.	CASSSKSGNHATDTQYF	TGTGCCAGCAGTTCGAAAAGCGGGAACCATGCCACAGATACGCAGTATTTT
TRBJ1-3	.	TRBV19	.	CASSIGTGGNTIYF	TGTGCCAGTAGTATAGGGACTGGCGGAAACACCATATATTTT
TRBJ1-3	TRBD1	TRBV29-1	few	CSVTGGSGNTIYF	TGCAGCGTCACAGGGGGCTCTGGAAACACCATATATTTT
TRBJ2-1	TRBD1	TRBV5-1	.	CASSSQGSDEQFF	TGCGCCAGCAGCTCACAGGGGAGCGATGAGCAGTTCTTC
TRBJ1-1	TRBD1	TRBV5-1	.	CASSLTGGTEAFF	TGCGCCAGCAGCCTCACAGGGGGAACTGAAGCTTTCTTT
TRBJ2-2	TRBD2	TRBV9	few	CASSARTSHLNTGELFF	TGTGCCAGCAGCGCCCGGACTAGCCACCTGAACACCGGGGAGCTGTTTTTT
TRBJ2-1	.	TRBV13	.	CASRRGGTGTNEQFF	TGTGCCAGCCGTAGGGGGGGGACAGGTACTAATGAGCAGTTCTTC
TRBJ2-3	.	TRBV7-3	few	CASSPLASTDTQYF	TGTGCCAGCAGCCCCTTAGCTAGCACAGATACGCAGTATTTT
TRBJ1-5	.	TRBV28	.	CASSAGQRNQPQHF	TGTGCCAGCAGTGCAGGACAGCGGAATCAGCCCCAGCATTTT
TRBJ2-7	TRBD2	TRBV5-4	few	CASSRSRTSGGEQYF	TGTGCCAGCAGTCGATCTCGGACTAGCGGGGGCGAGCAGTACTTC
TRBJ1-4	.	TRBV30	few	CAWSVLSRMEKLFF	TGTGCCTGGAGTGTACTATCTCGTATGGAAAAACTGTTTTTT
TRBJ2-3	.	TRBV7-3	.	CASSQNRDTQYF	TGTGCCAGCAGCCAGAACAGAGATACGCAGTATTTT
TRBJ2-7	TRBD1	TRBV18	few	CASSRGQDSYEQYF	TGTGCCAGCTCACGAGGACAGGATTCCTACGAGCAGTACTTC
TRBJ2-3	TRBD2	TRBV2	.	CASSGTSGSTDTQYF	TGTGCCAGCAGCGGGACTAGCGGTAGCACAGATACGCAGTATTTT
TRBJ2-3	TRBD2	TRBV9	.	CASSETSGRAPDTQYF	TGTGCCAGCAGCGAGACTAGCGGGAGGGCCCCCGATACGCAGTATTTT
TRBJ2-6	.	TRBV6-6	.	CASSLRGTGANVLTF	TGTGCCAGCAGCCTCAGGGGCACTGGGGCCAACGTCCTGACTTTC
TRBJ2-7	TRBD2	TRBV5-1	.	CASSLRGAGARSSYEQYF	TGCGCCAGCAGCCTGCGAGGAGCGGGAGCCAGAAGCTCCTACGAGCAGTACTTC
TRBJ2-3	.	TRBV15	few	CATSGGTETDTQYF	TGTGCCACCAGCGGGGGGACAGAGACAGATACGCAGTATTTT
TRBJ2-7	TRBD2	TRBV4-2	few	CASSPGVAGAYEQYF	TGTGCCAGCAGCCCTGGAGTAGCGGGGGCATACGAGCAGTACTTC
TRBJ1-2	TRBD1	TRBV11-2	few	CASSSHRGPYGYTF	TGTGCCAGCAGTTCCCACAGGGGACCCTATGGCTACACCTTC
TRBJ1-1	.	TRBV18	.	CASSAQGGLNTEAFF	TGTGCCAGCTCAGCCCAGGGTGGCCTGAACACTGAAGCTTTCTTT
TRBJ2-7	.	TRBV5-1	few	CASSLWQNYEQYF	TGCGCCAGCAGCTTGTGGCAAAACTACGAGCAGTACTTC
TRBJ1-1	.	TRBV6-4	.	CASSIDRNTEAFF	TGTGCCAGCAGCATAGACAGGAACACTGAAGCTTTCTTT
TRBJ2-2	TRBD1	TRBV18	.	CASSSRTGNTGELFF	TGTGCCAGCTCGTCACGGACAGGGAACACCGGGGAGCTGTTTTTT